A selection of T cell receptor beta chains follows, all from one sample in a study of Tregs in tolerant kidney transplant recipients. Sequenced by immunoSEQ multiplex PCR; TCRdb stores in-frame clones only, minus some. The sample yields approximately 75,000 clones, around 93% seen once. Sequences were derived from Tregs from blood, sampled before the transplant. These receptors all stem from a human donor who received a combined kidney and bone marrow transplant. The CDR3 runs from the conserved cysteine through the conserved F or W. The D gene is left open where the match is weak. The size field is filled for only some rows; it gives once, few, many or a size class.

abundance | j_gene | d_gene | v_gene | CDR3nt | CDR3aa
. | TRBJ2-1 | TRBD2 | TRBV9 | TGTGCCAGCAGCGTAGCGGGAGGAGTCTACAATGAGCAGTTCTTC | CASSVAGGVYNEQFF
. | TRBJ1-6 | TRBD1 | TRBV28 | TGTGCCAGCAGTCAAGACAGGGGGCTGGGGAATTCACCCCTCCACTTT | CASSQDRGLGNSPLHF
. | TRBJ2-7 | . | TRBV7-2 | TGTGCCAGCAGCGGACCGGGGACGCGGTCCTACGAGCAGTACTTC | CASSGPGTRSYEQYF
. | TRBJ1-5 | . | TRBV28 | TGTGCCAGCAGTTTCTATCCTCCGGGGGCGGCAAGCAATCAGCCCCAGCATTTT | CASSFYPPGAASNQPQHF
. | TRBJ2-5 | TRBD2 | TRBV25-1 | TGTGCCAGCAGTACGGCTAGCGGGAGGTCGGAGACCCAGTACTTC | CASSTASGRSETQYF
. | TRBJ1-1 | TRBD1 | TRBV5-1 | TGCGCCAGCAGCTCTTTAAGCACAGGGGGCACTGAAGCTTTCTTT | CASSSLSTGGTEAFF
. | TRBJ1-1 | . | TRBV7-2 | TGTGCCAGCAGCTTAGGGGGGACACTGAACACTGAAGCTTTCTTT | CASSLGGTLNTEAFF
. | TRBJ1-1 | . | TRBV5-1 | TGCGCCAGCAGCCTGGGGGGAGGCAGCTACACTGAAGCTTTCTTT | CASSLGGGSYTEAFF
. | TRBJ2-1 | TRBD1 | TRBV2 | TGTGCCAGCGCCCCCGGACAGGGCTCCTACAATGAGCAGTTCTTC | CASAPGQGSYNEQFF
. | TRBJ1-5 | . | TRBV14 | TGTGCCAGCAGCGCAGGGTCCCGGGAGCCCCAGCATTTT | CASSAGSREPQHF
. | TRBJ1-1 | . | TRBV7-9 | TGTGCCAGCAGCTTAGGTGAAGCGAACACTGAAGCTTTCTTT | CASSLGEANTEAFF
once | TRBJ2-3 | . | TRBV5-1 | TGCGCCAGCAGCTTGGGAAGCTCTAGCACAGATACGCAGTATTTT | CASSLGSSSTDTQYF
. | TRBJ1-2 | TRBD1 | TRBV5-4 | TGTGCCAGCAGCTTGGCCGGGACAGGGGGCAACTATGGCTACACCTTC | CASSLAGTGGNYGYTF
. | TRBJ1-4 | . | TRBV2 | TGTGCCAGCAGTGTAACGGGAACTAATGAAAAACTGTTTTTT | CASSVTGTNEKLFF
. | TRBJ2-7 | TRBD2 | TRBV14 | TGTGCCAGCAGTTACAAAGCGGGAGGGACCTACGAGCAGTACTTC | CASSYKAGGTYEQYF
. | TRBJ2-7 | . | TRBV6-6 | TGTGCCAGCAGTTACTCCCGCCAAGGAACCTACGAGCAGTACTTC | CASSYSRQGTYEQYF
. | TRBJ2-5 | . | TRBV6-6 | TGTGCCAGCCATGGGCAAGGCCCGACTGAGACCCAGTACTTC | CASHGQGPTETQYF
. | TRBJ1-4 | TRBD1 | TRBV7-8 | TGTGCCAGCAGCTTCCTAACCATAGACAGGGTTCATGAAAAACTGTTTTTT | CASSFLTIDRVHEKLFF
few | TRBJ1-2 | . | TRBV19 | TGTGCCAGTAGCGACAGGTACTATGGCTACACCTTC | CASSDRYYGYTF
. | TRBJ2-3 | . | TRBV5-1 | TGCGCCAGCAGCTCCCTATATAGTAGCGGAAGCACAGATACGCAGTATTTT | CASSSLYSSGSTDTQYF
. | TRBJ1-1 | . | TRBV4-1 | TGCGCCAGCAGCCGACTACAGGGAAACACTGAAGCTTTCTTT | CASSRLQGNTEAFF
. | TRBJ1-5 | TRBD1 | TRBV6-5 | TGTGCCAGCAGCTACACAGGGGTCTCCAGCAATCAGCCCCAGCATTTT | CASSYTGVSSNQPQHF
. | TRBJ1-5 | . | TRBV27 | TGTGCCAGCAGGGGACTGAAAGATAGCAATCAGCCCCAGCATTTT | CASRGLKDSNQPQHF
. | TRBJ2-1 | TRBD2 | TRBV19 | TGTGCCAGTAGTAGTCTAGCGGGAGTGGCCTACAATGAGCAGTTCTTC | CASSSLAGVAYNEQFF
. | TRBJ2-5 | . | TRBV7-8 | TGTGCCAGCAGCTTAGGCGTTTGGGAACAAGAGACCCAGTACTTC | CASSLGVWEQETQYF
. | TRBJ2-7 | TRBD2 | TRBV9 | TGTGCCAGCAGCCGCGCGGGAGATGTGAACGAGCAGTACTTC | CASSRAGDVNEQYF
. | TRBJ1-3 | . | TRBV18 | TGTGCCAGCTCAAGAGACAGAGTCCGAAACACCATATATTTT | CASSRDRVRNTIYF